The 17 T cell receptor beta chains below were found in one sample sequenced in a study of T cells in Graves' hyperthyroidism and ophthalmopathy. RNA transcripts served as the template for amplifying TCR beta CDR3 regions. RT-PCR in the first round (using the HTBI primer set) targeted the TCR CDR3. Via MiXCR, TCRdb re-called the multiplex PCR reads, giving one row per CDR3 protein. The table records about 620,000 distinct CDR3 sequences, around 16% of them present only once. What was sequenced was blood. The source of these receptors is a woman aged 25-40 years with Graves' hyperthyroidism.

This clonotype was observed at least ten times. The chain recombines TRBV28 with TRBJ2-5; TRBD1 aligns across 9 bases. V shed 4 bases, J shed 5 bases, and the junction held 11 bases outside the gene matches. Germline V gene lookup returns CDR1 MDHEN and CDR2 SYDVKM. The CDR3 covers 16 residues. The CDR3 bases are TGTGCCAGCAGTTCTATCCGGGACAGGGTGATTGAGACCCAGTACTTC. Translating gives CASSSIRDRVIETQYF.

This clonotype has ten or more counts. The V call is TRBV12-3 or TRBV12-4, the J call TRBJ1-5; D remains unclear. This CDR3 contains 12 residues. Trimming took 6 bases from V and 9 from J, leaving 12 bases between them. The CDR3, as DNA: TGTGCCAGCAGCCTTATTAACGGGCCCCAGCATTTT. Its protein product is CASSLINGPQHF.

This clonotype was seen repeatedly, ten times or more. The rearrangement links TRBV28 to TRBJ2-7, with D possibly matching TRBD1 (5 bases). V shed 5 bases and J shed 5 bases, with 19 bases lying between them. The CDR3 has 15 residues. Germline CDR1 is MDHEN and CDR2 is SYDVKM. The CDR3 nucleotides read TGTGCCAGCAGTCCCCGCGGCTGGCAGGGTCACGAGCAGTACTTC. Amino acids: CASSPRGWQGHEQYF.

The chain combines TRBV18 with TRBJ1-3; D not certain. With 3 bases removed from V and 2 bases from J, the gap between germline ends came to 11 bases. The germline gives CDR1 KGHSH, CDR2 LQKENI. This CDR3 comprises 15 residues. The CDR3: CASSPRQVAGNTIYF. The DNA of the CDR3 is TGTGCCAGCTCACCCCGACAAGTGGCTGGAAACACCATATATTTT.

In this sample, this clonotype turned up many times. V usage is TRBV10-3 and J usage is TRBJ2-7, with a possible D match to TRBD1 (5 bases). V gave up 0 bases and J gave up 3 bases, with 15 bases separating them. The CDR3 has 16 amino acids. Germline V gives CDR1 ENHRY, CDR2 SYGVKD. CDR3 DNA sequence: TGTGCCATCAGTGAGTCGGTCCAGGGCCCGGTCTACGAGCAGTACTTC. Amino acids: CAISESVQGPVYEQYF.

There are a few counts of this clonotype. The J gene is TRBJ1-1, the V gene TRBV9; 9 bases map to TRBD1. The CDR3 sequence is 15 residues long. Trimming removed 4 bases from V and 5 bases from J; junction bases left unmatched: 9. Germline V gene lookup returns CDR1 SGDLS and CDR2 YYNGEE. The CDR3 DNA is TGTGCCAGCAGCCCCCTCACAGGGGGCTTGACTGAAGCTTTCTTT. Translating it yields CASSPLTGGLTEAFF.

This clonotype occurred many times. The chain employs TRBV28 and TRBJ1-1; D may be TRBD1 (5 bases). CDR1 is MDHEN, CDR2 SYDVKM, per germline. V was cut by 3 bases and J by 4 bases, with 15 bases left in between. This CDR3 comprises 15 residues. The CDR3 protein is CASSFGVGGTTEAFF. Written as DNA, the CDR3 is TGTGCCAGCAGTTTCGGGGTGGGGGGGACCACTGAAGCTTTCTTT.

The sample holds many counts of this clonotype. V and J are TRBV27 and TRBJ2-7, with 9 nucleotides matching TRBD1. CDR3 size: 15 residues. J was trimmed by 3 bases and V by 6 bases; bases with no gene match: 9. The germline V gene has CDR1 MNHEY and CDR2 SMNVEV (reference sequence). The CDR3 nucleotides are TGTGCCAGCAGGTGGGGACAGGGAGGGAACTACGAGCAGTACTTC. Translating it yields CASRWGQGGNYEQYF.

At least ten counts were recorded for this clonotype. The V and J genes are TRBV7-9 and TRBJ2-7, with D tentatively TRBD1 or TRBD2 (5 bases each). Germline V CDR1 and CDR2: SEHNR, FQNEAQ (reference sequence). Trimming removed 4 bases from V and 0 bases from J, with 13 bases in between. The CDR3 covers 15 residues. CDR3 residues: CASSSRGPSSYEQYF. For the CDR3, the DNA is TGTGCCAGCAGCTCCCGGGGACCTAGCTCCTACGAGCAGTACTTC.

The chain combines TRBV7-9 with TRBJ2-5; maybe TRBD1 (6 bases). The CDR3 is made up of 18 amino acids. CDR1 SEHNR and CDR2 FQNEAQ come from the germline V gene (reference sequence). Trimming shortened V by 5 bases and J by 2 bases, and 24 bases separated the two germline ends. In nucleotides, the CDR3 is TGTGCCAGCAGCCTCAGCAAGACTCCCGGGACACTTCAAGAGACCCAGTACTTC. As protein: CASSLSKTPGTLQETQYF.

This chain joins TRBV20-1 and TRBJ1-2; 12 bases are a match to TRBD1. This CDR3 contains 19 residues. The ends lost 5 bases at V and 4 bases at J; junction bases unmatched: 20. CDR1 and CDR2 from the germline V gene are DFQATT and SNEGSKA (reference sequence). The CDR3 sequence: CSAPPPLSGTGGAGYGYTF. DNA of the CDR3: TGCAGTGCTCCGCCTCCACTGTCCGGGACAGGGGGCGCAGGCTATGGCTACACCTTC.

The sample holds many counts of this clonotype. The genes are TRBV20-1 and TRBJ2-5; either TRBD1 or TRBD2 may fit D (5 bases each). Germline lookup yields CDR1 DFQATT and CDR2 SNEGSKA (reference sequence). V gave up 3 bases and J gave up 12 bases, with 17 bases separating them. The CDR3 consists of 12 residues. The CDR3 coding sequence is TGCAGTGCTAGCCTAGGGGAGCGGTTTGAGTACTTC. Its translation is CSASLGERFEYF.

This clonotype has ten or more counts. The rearrangement links TRBV7-2 to TRBJ1-2, with 12 nucleotides matching TRBD1. The V gene end was trimmed by 5 bases and the J gene end by 4 bases; junction bases not matched to a gene: 8. This CDR3 contains 16 residues. Germline-derived CDR1 and CDR2 are SGHTA and FQGNSA. In DNA, the CDR3 is TGTGCCAGCAGCATGGGGACAGGGGGCTTGGGCTATGGCTACACCTTC. Protein: CASSMGTGGLGYGYTF.

Ten or more counts support this clonotype. CDR3 amino acids: CASSYPGQGPGGYTF. The DNA of the CDR3 is TGTGCCAGCAGTTACCCCGGACAGGGCCCGGGAGGCTACACCTTC. V usage is TRBV28 and J usage is TRBJ1-2; 8 nucleotides line up with TRBD1. V lost 4 bases, J lost 8 bases, and 12 bases stayed unmatched. Germline V gives CDR1 MDHEN, CDR2 SYDVKM. The CDR3 consists of 15 residues.

This clonotype was found many times. The V and J genes are TRBV20-1 and TRBJ2-7; possible D gene TRBD2, 7 bases. Per the germline V gene, CDR1 is DFQATT and CDR2 is SNEGSKA (reference sequence). Between the trimmed V and J ends, which lost 3 bases and 7 bases, there was a span of 16 bases. CDR3 length: 13 amino acids. The CDR3 bases are TGCAGTGCTAGGACGGGGGGCCTTGAGGAGCAGTACTTC. It encodes CSARTGGLEEQYF.

This clonotype was observed once. This chain connects TRBV20-1 to TRBJ2-5; TRBD2 matches at 13 bases. Germline trimming cut 8 bases from V and 1 base from J; bases unmatched to any gene: 4. Germline V gene data show CDR1 as DFQATT and CDR2 as SNEGSKA (reference sequence). This CDR3 has 14 amino acids. CDR3 nucleotides: TGCAGTCCCCGACTAGCGGGGGGCCAAGAGACCCAGTACTTC. Its protein product is CSPRLAGGQETQYF.

This clonotype has ten or more counts. The chain is built from TRBV12-3 or TRBV12-4 and TRBJ2-1; 7 nucleotides agree with TRBD1. The trim removed 5 bases at V and 7 bases at J, leaving 2 bases unmatched. This CDR3 comprises 12 residues. The CDR3 region is CASSTGVNEQFF. CDR3 nucleotides: TGTGCCAGCAGTACAGGGGTGAATGAGCAGTTCTTC.